These 5 T cell receptor beta chains originate from one sample sequenced in a study of T cell responses to AZD1222 COVID-19 vaccine. The repertoire was sequenced with immunoSEQ multiplex PCR; TCRdb's copy has only in-frame clones and lacks some. Among about 140,000 clones listed, roughly 92% were seen once. The specimen comprised peripheral blood, sampled on day 0 of AZD1222 vaccination. The receptors were sampled from an adult in good health.

This clone was seen only once. The gene calls are TRBV11-2 and TRBJ2-4, with 11 bases matching TRBD1. The CDR3 has 16 amino acids. The germline V gene encodes CDR1 SGHAT and CDR2 FQNNGV. With 5 bases clipped from V and 2 bases from J, the junction kept 5 bases outside the gene matches. Written as DNA, the CDR3 is TGTGCCAGCAGCCCCGGGACAGGGGGTTCCAAAAACATTCAGTACTTC. Its protein product is CASSPGTGGSKNIQYF.

The J gene is TRBJ2-2, the V gene TRBV11-3, with 7 positions matching TRBD2. V lost 5 bases to trimming and J lost 9 bases; unmatched junction nucleotides: 6. Germline CDR1 SGHNT, CDR2 YENEEA. The CDR3 consists of 13 residues. This chain's CDR3 is CASSLTSKRELFF. CDR3 DNA: TGTGCCAGCAGCCTGACTAGCAAGCGGGAGCTGTTTTTT.

There are a few counts of this clone. The chain carries TRBV2 and TRBJ1-6; a possible D gene is TRBD1 (6 bases). The V gene's germline CDR1 is SNHLY and CDR2 FYNNEI. This CDR3 is 15 amino acids long. Trimming took 7 bases from V and 7 from J, leaving 17 bases between them. The CDR3 is CASISRPGANSPLHF. Here the CDR3 DNA reads TGTGCCAGCATTAGTCGGCCAGGGGCAAATTCACCCCTCCACTTT.

V is TRBV7-9 and J is TRBJ1-1; D unresolved. V was clipped by 1 base and J by 5 bases, with 8 bases between them. The CDR3 length is 13 residues. CDR1 is SEHNR, CDR2 FQNEAQ, per germline (reference sequence). CDR3 residues: CASSLDLGTEAFF. The CDR3 DNA sequence: TGTGCCAGCAGCTTAGATCTTGGGACTGAAGCTTTCTTT.

V and J are TRBV10-1 and TRBJ2-5; 8 positions match TRBD2. Looked up from germline, CDR1 is WNHNN and CDR2 is SYGVQD (reference sequence). The junction had 16 bases not matched to a gene; V was cut back by 3 bases and J by 7 bases. This CDR3 comprises 17 residues. The CDR3 protein is CASSEPRGGPENVTQYF. CDR3 nucleotide sequence: TGCGCCAGCAGTGAACCCCGGGGGGGCCCAGAAAATGTGACCCAGTACTTC.